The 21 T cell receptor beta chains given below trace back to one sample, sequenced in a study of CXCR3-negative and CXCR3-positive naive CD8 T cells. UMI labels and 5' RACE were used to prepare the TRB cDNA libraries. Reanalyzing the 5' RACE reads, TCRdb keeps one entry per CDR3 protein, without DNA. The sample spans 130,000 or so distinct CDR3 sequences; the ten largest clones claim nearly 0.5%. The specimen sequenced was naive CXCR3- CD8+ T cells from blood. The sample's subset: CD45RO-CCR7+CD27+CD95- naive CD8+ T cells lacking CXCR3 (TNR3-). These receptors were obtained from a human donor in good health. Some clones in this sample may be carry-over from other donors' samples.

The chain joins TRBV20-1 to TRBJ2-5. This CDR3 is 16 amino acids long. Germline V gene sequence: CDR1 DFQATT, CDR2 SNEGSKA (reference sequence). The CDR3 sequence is CSARDSKEVSQETQYF.

CDR3: CSVFGGKTYEQYF. The chain links TRBV29-1 to TRBJ2-7; TCRdb calls TRBD1, which cannot be checked without DNA. CDR3 length equals 13 residues. Looked up from germline, CDR1 is SQVTM and CDR2 is ANQGSEA.

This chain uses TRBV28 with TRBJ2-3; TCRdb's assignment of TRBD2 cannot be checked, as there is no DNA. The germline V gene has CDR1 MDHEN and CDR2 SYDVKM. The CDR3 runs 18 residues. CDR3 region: CASNFSPRRELHTDTQYF.

CDR3 in amino acids: CASSRPGEETQYF. V and J are TRBV12-3 or TRBV12-4 and TRBJ2-5; TCRdb reports TRBD1, a call that lacks DNA to check it against. The CDR3 has 13 residues.

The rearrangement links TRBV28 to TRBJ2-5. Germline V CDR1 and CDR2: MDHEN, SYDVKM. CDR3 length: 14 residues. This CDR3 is CASTHPWDQETQYF.

CDR3 sequence reads: CASSNPLTGPALHF. The V and J genes are TRBV12-3 or TRBV12-4 and TRBJ1-6; TCRdb selects TRBD1, and the lack of DNA leaves this call unchecked. The CDR3 has 14 residues.

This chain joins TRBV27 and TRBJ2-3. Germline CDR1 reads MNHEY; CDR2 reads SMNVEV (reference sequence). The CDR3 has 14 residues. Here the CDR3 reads CASSELPSTDTQYF.

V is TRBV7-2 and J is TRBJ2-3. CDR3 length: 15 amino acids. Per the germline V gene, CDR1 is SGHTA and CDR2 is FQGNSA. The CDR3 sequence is CASSLEDHHADTQYF.

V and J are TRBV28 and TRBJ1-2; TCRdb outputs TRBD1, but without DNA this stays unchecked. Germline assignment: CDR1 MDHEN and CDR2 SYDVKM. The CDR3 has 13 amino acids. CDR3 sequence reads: CASSFRGWYGYTF.

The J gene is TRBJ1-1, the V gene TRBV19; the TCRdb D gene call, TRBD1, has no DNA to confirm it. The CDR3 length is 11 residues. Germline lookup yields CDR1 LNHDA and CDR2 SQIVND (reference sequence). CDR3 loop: CASFRGTEAFF.

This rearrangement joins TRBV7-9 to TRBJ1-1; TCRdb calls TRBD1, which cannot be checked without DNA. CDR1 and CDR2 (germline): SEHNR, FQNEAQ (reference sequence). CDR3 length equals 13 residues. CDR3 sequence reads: CASSLGGHTEAFF. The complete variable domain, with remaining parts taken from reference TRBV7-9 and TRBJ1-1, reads DTGVSQNPRHKITKRGQNVTFRCDPISEHNRLYWYRQTLGQGPEFLTYFQNEAQLEKSRLLSDRFSAERPKGSFSTLEIQRTEQGDSAMYLCASSLGGHTEAFFGQGTRLTVV.

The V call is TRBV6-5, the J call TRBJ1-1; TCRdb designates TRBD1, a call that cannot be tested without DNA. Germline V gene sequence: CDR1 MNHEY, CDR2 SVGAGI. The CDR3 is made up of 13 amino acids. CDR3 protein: CASSYSGQSEAFF.

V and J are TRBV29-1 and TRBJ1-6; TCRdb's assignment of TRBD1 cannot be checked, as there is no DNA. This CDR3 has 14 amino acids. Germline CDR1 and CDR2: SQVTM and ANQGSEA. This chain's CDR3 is CSVSWTGHVSPLHF. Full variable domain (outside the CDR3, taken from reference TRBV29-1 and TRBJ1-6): SAVISQKPSRDICQRGTSLTIQCQVDSQVTMMFWYRQQPGQSLTLIATANQGSEATYESGFVIDKFPISRPNLTFSTLTVSNMSPEDSSIYLCSVSWTGHVSPLHFGNGTRLTVT.

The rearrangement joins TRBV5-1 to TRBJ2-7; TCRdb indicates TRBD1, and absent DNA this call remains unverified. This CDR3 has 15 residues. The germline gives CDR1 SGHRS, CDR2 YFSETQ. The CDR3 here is CASSWTGTGRYEQYF.

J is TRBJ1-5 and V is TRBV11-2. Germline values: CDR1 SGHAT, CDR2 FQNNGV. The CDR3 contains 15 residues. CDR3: CASSLSRNSNQPQHF. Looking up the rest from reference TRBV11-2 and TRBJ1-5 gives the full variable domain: EAGVAQSPRYKIIEKRQSVAFWCNPISGHATLYWYQQILGQGPKLLIQFQNNGVVDDSQLPKDRFSAERLKGVDSTLKIQPAKLEDSAVYLCASSLSRNSNQPQHFGDGTRLSIL.

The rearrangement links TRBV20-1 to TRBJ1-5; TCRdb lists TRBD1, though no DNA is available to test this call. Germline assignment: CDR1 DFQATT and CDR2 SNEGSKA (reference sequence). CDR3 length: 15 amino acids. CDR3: CSAREGQLSNQPQHF.

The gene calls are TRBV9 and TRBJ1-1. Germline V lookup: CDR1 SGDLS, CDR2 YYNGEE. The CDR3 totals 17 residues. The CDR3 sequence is CASSVGGSFPMNTEAFF.

This chain's CDR3 is CASSLDGTGNSPLHF. V gene TRBV5-1 combines with J gene TRBJ1-6; TCRdb calls TRBD1, which cannot be checked without DNA. Germline values: CDR1 SGHRS, CDR2 YFSETQ. This CDR3 contains 15 residues.

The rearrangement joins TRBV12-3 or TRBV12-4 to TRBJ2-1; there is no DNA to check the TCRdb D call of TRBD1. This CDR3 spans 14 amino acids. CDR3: CASSLGDNPHEQFF.

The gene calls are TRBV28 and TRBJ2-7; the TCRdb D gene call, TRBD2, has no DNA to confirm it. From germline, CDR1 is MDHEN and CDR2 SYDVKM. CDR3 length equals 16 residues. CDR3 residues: CASSLLNREGRDEQYF.

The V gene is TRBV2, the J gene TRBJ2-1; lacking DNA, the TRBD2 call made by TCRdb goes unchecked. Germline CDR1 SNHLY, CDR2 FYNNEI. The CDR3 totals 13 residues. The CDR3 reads CASRASGSNEQFF.